Listed below are T cell receptor beta chains from one sample, sequenced in a study of response to subunit inactivated influenza vaccine. One entry per CDR3 protein, called by TCRdb with MiXCR from the RT-PCR reads. The sample holds approximately 530,000 distinct CDR3 sequences, about an eighth seen once. The sample was PBMCs from blood, taken 45 days after vaccination. The source is a man between 50 and 59 years old who received an inactivated influenza vaccine. Each CDR3 is given with its conserved first and last residue. Fields, in order: D gene, clone size, J gene, V gene, CDR3 protein, CDR3 DNA. D genes are given only for firm matches. Part of the rows lack a size; the others show once, few, many or a class for expanded clones.

D: TRBD1
size: few
J: TRBJ1-1
V: TRBV18
CDR3: CASSQRDRGGDTEAFF
DNA: TGTGCCAGCTCACAGAGGGACAGAGGAGGGGACACTGAAGCTTTCTTT

D: .
size: .
J: TRBJ2-3
V: TRBV3-1
CDR3: CASSHRSARETDTQYF
DNA: TGTGCCAGCAGCCACCGGTCGGCGCGGGAAACAGATACGCAGTATTTT

D: .
size: many
J: TRBJ2-1
V: TRBV4-3
CDR3: CASSQALAYNEQFF
DNA: TGCGCCAGCAGCCAAGCTCTAGCCTACAATGAGCAGTTCTTC

D: .
size: few
J: TRBJ1-5
V: TRBV7-8
CDR3: CASSRNRDGNQPQHF
DNA: TGTGCCAGCAGCCGCAACAGGGACGGGAATCAGCCCCAGCATTTT

D: TRBD2
size: .
J: TRBJ2-2
V: TRBV28
CDR3: CASSWLAGGPLGELFF
DNA: TGTGCCAGCAGTTGGCTAGCGGGAGGGCCACTCGGGGAGCTGTTTTTT

D: .
size: many
J: TRBJ2-3
V: TRBV7-2
CDR3: CASSLAGYITDTQYF
DNA: TGTGCCAGCAGCTTAGCGGGCTACATCACAGATACGCAGTATTTT

D: .
size: few
J: TRBJ1-5
V: TRBV6-5
CDR3: CASSLTVYSNQPQHF
DNA: TGTGCCAGCAGTTTAACAGTTTATAGCAATCAGCCCCAGCATTTT

D: .
size: many
J: TRBJ2-4
V: TRBV12-3/TRBV12-4
CDR3: CASSFRLRDTNIQYF
DNA: TGTGCCAGCAGTTTTCGCCTCCGAGATACGAACATTCAGTACTTC

D: .
size: .
J: TRBJ2-7
V: TRBV6-1
CDR3: CASRGVEQTYEQYF
DNA: TGTGCCAGCAGGGGAGTTGAGCAAACCTACGAGCAGTACTTC

D: .
size: .
J: TRBJ1-1
V: TRBV7-6
CDR3: CASSLDGGYTEAFF
DNA: TGTGCCAGCAGCTTAGATGGGGGGTACACTGAAGCTTTCTTT

D: .
size: .
J: TRBJ1-5
V: TRBV20-1
CDR3: CSARDLETPSNQPQHF
DNA: TGCAGTGCTAGAGATCTTGAGACACCTAGCAATCAGCCCCAGCATTTT

D: .
size: few
J: TRBJ1-1
V: TRBV6-2/TRBV6-3
CDR3: CATSGGANTEAFF
DNA: TGTGCCACCTCTGGAGGGGCCAACACTGAAGCTTTCTTT

D: TRBD2
size: many
J: TRBJ2-2
V: TRBV6-5
CDR3: CASSSLAGGHTGELFF
DNA: TGTGCCAGCAGTTCCCTAGCGGGAGGGCATACCGGGGAGCTGTTTTTT

D: TRBD1
size: .
J: TRBJ2-5
V: TRBV24-1
CDR3: CATSPRGRTETQYF
DNA: TGTGCCACCAGCCCAAGGGGGCGAACAGAGACCCAGTACTTC

D: .
size: .
J: TRBJ2-2
V: TRBV12-3/TRBV12-4
CDR3: CASSPYSTELFF
DNA: TGTGCCAGCAGTCCCTATTCGACGGAGCTGTTTTTT

D: TRBD1
size: few
J: TRBJ1-5
V: TRBV5-6
CDR3: CASSVGTGFGQPQHF
DNA: TGTGCCAGCAGCGTAGGGACAGGGTTCGGTCAGCCCCAGCATTTT

D: .
size: .
J: TRBJ2-2
V: TRBV7-6
CDR3: CASVGSRNTGELFF
DNA: TGTGCCAGCGTGGGGTCTCGGAACACCGGGGAGCTGTTTTTT

D: TRBD1
size: many
J: TRBJ2-5
V: TRBV5-5
CDR3: CASRPTWDRGLETQYF
DNA: TGTGCCAGCAGGCCGACGTGGGACAGGGGGCTAGAGACCCAGTACTTC

D: .
size: .
J: TRBJ1-1
V: TRBV20-1
CDR3: CSARRGAGNTEAFF
DNA: TGCAGTGCTAGACGGGGGGCCGGGAACACTGAAGCTTTCTTT

D: .
size: many
J: TRBJ2-1
V: TRBV29-1
CDR3: CSVEGPSSYNEQFF
DNA: TGCAGCGTTGAAGGGCCTAGCTCCTACAATGAGCAGTTCTTC

D: .
size: .
J: TRBJ1-3
V: TRBV7-9
CDR3: CASSLGGSESSGNTIYF
DNA: TGTGCCAGCAGCTTAGGGGGGTCTGAGAGCTCTGGAAACACCATATATTTT

D: .
size: few
J: TRBJ2-7
V: TRBV12-3/TRBV12-4
CDR3: CASSLPGRSYEQYF
DNA: TGTGCCAGCAGTTTGCCGGGACGATCCTACGAGCAGTACTTC

D: .
size: .
J: TRBJ2-3
V: TRBV6-6
CDR3: CASSRDDTDTQYF
DNA: TGTGCCAGCAGCCGCGACGACACAGATACGCAGTATTTT

D: .
size: .
J: TRBJ1-1
V: TRBV12-3/TRBV12-4
CDR3: CASTQAPEAFF
DNA: TGTGCCAGCACCCAAGCACCTGAAGCTTTCTTT

D: TRBD1
size: many
J: TRBJ2-1
V: TRBV6-5
CDR3: CASSHNRDRVFF
DNA: TGTGCCAGCAGTCATAACCGGGACAGGGTGTTCTTC

D: .
size: many
J: TRBJ2-7
V: TRBV3-1
CDR3: CASSQASYEQYF
DNA: TGTGCCAGCAGCCAAGCCTCCTACGAGCAGTACTTC